The 30 T cell receptor beta chains below were found in one sample sequenced in a study of cytomegalovirus exposure and HLA in healthy donors. With 60 Vbeta and 13 Jbeta primers, the PCR was carried out. The table came from immunoSEQ multiplex PCR; TCRdb's copy has only in-frame clones and leaves some out. The top ten clones hold around 0.41% of a sample with more than 150,000 clones, almost 85% of them seen once. The sample comprised PBMCs. The receptors stem from a boy aged 2 to 10 in good health and CMV-seronegative.

In its sample, this clone was seen once. The rearrangement uses TRBV7-3 and TRBJ2-3; TRBD2 is a possible D gene (5 bases). CDR3 size: 14 residues. CDR1 is SGHTA, CDR2 FQGTGA, per germline. V lost 2 bases, J lost 3 bases, and 9 bases lay in between. CDR3 sequence reads: CASSLGGRTDTQYF. The DNA of the CDR3 is TGTGCCAGCAGCTTAGGTGGGAGAACAGATACGCAGTATTTT.

CDR3 in amino acids: CASSSGTSSGNEQFF. Here the CDR3 DNA reads TGTGCCAGCAGCTCCGGGACTAGCTCGGGGAATGAGCAGTTCTTC. This chain joins TRBV7-2 and TRBJ2-1; 9 bases match TRBD2. CDR1 and CDR2 from the germline V gene are SGHTA and FQGNSA. This CDR3 has 15 residues. V shed 4 bases and J 7 bases; nucleotides not matched to a gene: 8.

This clone came up a few times. The J gene is TRBJ1-1, the V gene TRBV28, with TRBD1 as a possible D gene (6 bases). The germline V gene has CDR1 MDHEN and CDR2 SYDVKM. V shed 6 bases and J shed 4 bases, with 21 bases lying between them. The CDR3 contains 16 residues. The CDR3 DNA reads as TGTGCCAGCAGCCGTCGGGGGGGCAGAGTTGGCACTGAAGCTTTCTTT. This sequence encodes CASSRRGGRVGTEAFF.

This clone was recorded a few times. The V and J genes are TRBV4-2 and TRBJ2-1, with 10 bases lining up with TRBD2. Germline V gene lookup returns CDR1 LGHNA and CDR2 YNFKEQ. The V gene end was trimmed by 1 base and the J gene end by 5 bases; junction bases not matched to a gene: 5. This CDR3 spans 16 amino acids. The DNA for the CDR3 is TGTGCCAGCAGCCAAGTGCTAGCGGGAGCCGACAATGAGCAGTTCTTC. Translation gives CASSQVLAGADNEQFF.

The chain joins TRBV11-2 to TRBJ2-6, with TRBD1 identical over 7 bases. The V and J ends lost 6 bases and 0 bases, in that order; junction bases with no gene match: 5. Germline V CDR1 and CDR2: SGHAT, FQNNGV. CDR3 size: 16 residues. CDR3 region: CASSGTANSGANVLTF. CDR3 in DNA: TGTGCCAGCAGTGGGACAGCTAACTCTGGGGCCAACGTCCTGACTTTC.

This clone was observed a handful of times. The J gene is TRBJ2-7, the V gene TRBV4-1, with a tentative D call TRBD1 (5 bases). The CDR3 has 16 amino acids. Germline V gene data show CDR1 as MGHRA and CDR2 as YSYEKL. Trimming cost V 0 bases and J 3 bases, with 15 bases left between them. The CDR3, as DNA: TGCGCCAGCAGCCAAGAACCGGACGGACAACTCTACGAGCAGTACTTC. The encoded protein is CASSQEPDGQLYEQYF.

The genes are TRBV7-9 and TRBJ1-3; D not resolved. Germline V gives CDR1 SEHNR, CDR2 FQNEAQ (reference sequence). This CDR3 comprises 16 residues. The V end was cut by 6 bases, the J end by 1 base, with 16 bases between. CDR3 sequence: CASRGGPISSGNTIYF. The CDR3 DNA reads as TGTGCCAGCAGGGGCGGGCCGATTTCGTCTGGAAACACCATATATTTT.

A few counts support this clone. The chain uses TRBV4-1 and TRBJ2-1; D unclear. The germline CDR1 and CDR2 sequences are MGHRA and YSYEKL. V lost 0 bases and J lost 10, with 16 bases in between. CDR3 size: 15 residues. CDR3 loop: CASSQDNSLSREQFF. The CDR3 DNA reads as TGCGCCAGCAGCCAAGATAACTCACTTTCGAGGGAGCAGTTCTTC.

This sequence joins TRBV2 and TRBJ2-1, with TRBD1 as a possible D gene (6 bases). The CDR3 has 15 amino acids. The V gene lost 4 bases and the J gene lost 4 bases, with 14 bases spanning the gap. Looked up from germline, CDR1 is SNHLY and CDR2 is FYNNEI. The CDR3 here is CASSGRNRAYNEQFF. The CDR3 coding sequence is TGTGCCAGCAGTGGAAGAAACAGGGCGTACAATGAGCAGTTCTTC.

The genes are TRBV25-1 and TRBJ2-5, with D perhaps TRBD1 (5 bases). The tail of the sequence fits TRBJ2-7 better, so the J call may be wrong. This CDR3 region has 13 residues. Germline V CDR1 and CDR2: MGHDK, SYGVNS. The CDR3 nucleotides are TGTGCCAGCAGTGAAACAGGTCCCTACGAGCAGTACTTC. Translating it yields CASSETGPYEQYF.

The chain recombines TRBV5-1 with TRBJ2-1; 11 nucleotides match TRBD2. The CDR3 length is 17 residues. Germline CDR1 reads SGHRS; CDR2 reads YFSETQ. The V gene end was trimmed by 4 bases and the J gene end by 0 bases; junction bases not matched to a gene: 6. In DNA, the CDR3 is TGCGCCAGCAGCACGACTAGCGGGATGAGCTCCTACAATGAGCAGTTCTTC. This gives the protein CASSTTSGMSSYNEQFF.

A single count supports this clone. V is TRBV5-1 and J is TRBJ2-3; the D gene is possibly TRBD2 (6 bases). The CDR3 is made up of 19 amino acids. In germline, CDR1 is SGHRS, CDR2 YFSETQ. Trimming cost V 0 bases and J 0 bases, with 20 bases left between them. CDR3 in amino acids: CASSLVSGLGTLSTDTQYF. CDR3 in DNA: TGCGCCAGCAGCTTGGTCTCAGGGCTGGGGACTCTGAGCACAGATACGCAGTATTTT.

The CDR3 reads CASSKGLAAHYEQYF. The CDR3 DNA reads TGTGCCAGTAGCAAAGGACTAGCGGCGCACTACGAGCAGTACTTC. The J gene is TRBJ2-7, the V gene TRBV19, with TRBD2 matching over 10 bases. Trimming took 6 bases from V and 3 from J; bases not matched to a gene: 8. The CDR3 is 15 residues long. Germline values: CDR1 LNHDA, CDR2 SQIVND (reference sequence). The full variable domain, with the rest looked up from reference TRBV19 and TRBJ2-7, is DGGITQSPKYLFRKEGQNVTLSCEQNLNHDAMYWYRQDPGQGLRLIYYSQIVNDFQKGDIAEGYSVSREKKESFPLTVTSAQKNPTAFYLCASSKGLAAHYEQYFGPGTRLTVT.

This chain uses TRBV14 with TRBJ2-3; TRBD2 matches at 13 bases. The CDR3 loop spans 17 amino acids. V lost 0 bases to trimming and J lost 7 bases; unmatched junction nucleotides: 7. Germline lookup yields CDR1 SGHDN and CDR2 FVKESK. CDR3 sequence (DNA): TGTGCCAGCAGCCAAGATTGGGGACTAGCGGGGCGGAATACGCAGTATTTT. This codes for CASSQDWGLAGRNTQYF.

This clone has just one count. V usage is TRBV10-3 and J usage is TRBJ2-5, with a weak D call TRBD1 (6 bases). The CDR3 sequence is 14 residues long. Germline lookup yields CDR1 ENHRY and CDR2 SYGVKD. Trimming cost V 8 bases and J 0 bases, with 13 bases left between them. CDR3 amino acids: CAISPDRHQETQYF. CDR3 nucleotides: TGTGCCATCTCTCCGGACAGACACCAAGAGACCCAGTACTTC.

This clone was picked up a small number of times. V gene TRBV7-9 combines with J gene TRBJ2-7; TRBD1 might be the D (6 bases). Germline-derived CDR1 and CDR2 are SEHNR and FQNEAQ (reference sequence). V shed 3 bases and J shed 7 bases, with 16 bases lying between them. This CDR3 has 14 amino acids. CDR3 residues: CASSLVKGQGEQYF. The DNA for the CDR3 is TGTGCCAGCAGCTTGGTGAAGGGGCAGGGGGAGCAGTACTTC.

This chain links TRBV7-8 with TRBJ2-1, with TRBD2 matching over 11 bases. Looked up from germline, CDR1 is SGHVS and CDR2 is FQNEAQ. The CDR3 sequence is 16 residues long. Losses at the gene ends were 5 bases for V and 3 bases for J; bases not matched to a gene: 6. The CDR3 DNA reads TGTGCCAGCAGCAGAATAGCGGGGGGGGACTACAATGAGCAGTTCTTC. Translated: CASSRIAGGDYNEQFF.

The CDR3 loop reads CASSTLTGRGYEQYF. In nucleotides, the CDR3 is TGTGCCAGTAGTACTCTAACAGGGAGAGGCTACGAGCAGTACTTC. V usage is TRBV19 and J usage is TRBJ2-7; D is possibly TRBD1 (6 bases). With 4 bases removed from V and 3 bases from J, the gap between germline ends came to 16 bases. Germline V gene data show CDR1 as LNHDA and CDR2 as SQIVND (reference sequence). The CDR3 runs 15 residues.

The V call is TRBV10-3, the J call TRBJ2-5; 9 positions match TRBD1. Germline CDR1 is ENHRY and CDR2 is SYGVKD. This CDR3 spans 13 amino acids. Trimming cost V 5 bases and J 5 bases; bases outside gene matches: 3. As DNA, the CDR3 is TGTGCCATCAGTTCGGACAGGGGTGAGACCCAGTACTTC. As protein: CAISSDRGETQYF.

The rearrangement uses TRBV13 and TRBJ2-7; 8 nucleotides line up with TRBD2. The CDR3 has 18 residues. With V trimmed by 5 bases and J by 7 bases, 22 bases remained unmatched. Germline lookup yields CDR1 PRHDT and CDR2 FYEKMQ (reference sequence). This CDR3 is CASSPRSGTQRLAREQYF. The CDR3 nucleotides are TGTGCCAGCAGCCCGAGGAGCGGGACACAACGACTAGCGAGGGAGCAGTACTTC.

The chain couples TRBV5-1 to TRBJ2-5; 9 bases align to TRBD2. The ends lost 7 bases at V and 5 bases at J; junction bases unmatched: 9. The CDR3 extends over 14 amino acids. Germline-derived CDR1 and CDR2 are SGHRS and YFSETQ. CDR3 amino acids: CASARLAEEETQYF. The CDR3 region has the DNA TGCGCCAGCGCCCGACTAGCGGAAGAGGAGACCCAGTACTTC.

This sequence joins TRBV18 and TRBJ2-7; 7 nucleotides line up with TRBD1. V lost 5 bases, J lost 1 base, and 5 bases stayed unmatched. Germline V gene data show CDR1 as KGHSH and CDR2 as LQKENI. This CDR3 contains 14 residues. As DNA, the CDR3 is TGTGCCAGCTCATCAACGGGACAGTCCTACGAGCAGTACTTC. The encoded protein is CASSSTGQSYEQYF.

About this clone itself: Its ends do not fully match the called genes, so a read error is possible. This chain links TRBV5-3 with TRBJ2-7, with D perhaps matching TRBD2 (5 bases). TRBV5-3 has ORF status, its function being uncertain. This CDR3 has 9 amino acids. In nucleotides, the CDR3 is TGTGCCGTCAACGGTCCAGGACTCTTC. This encodes CAVNGPGLF.

Only one count was recorded for this clone. This chain uses TRBV29-1 with TRBJ2-7, with 7 positions matching TRBD1. V was clipped by 4 bases and J by 0 bases; unmatched bases: 12. This CDR3 is built from 16 residues. The germline V gene has CDR1 SQVTM and CDR2 ANQGSEA. CDR3 region: CSVGAPGTVSSYEQYF. As DNA, the CDR3 is TGCAGCGTTGGCGCCCCAGGGACAGTCTCCTCCTACGAGCAGTACTTC.

V usage is TRBV4-1 and J usage is TRBJ2-2; TRBD2 agrees at 15 bases. The CDR3 consists of 18 residues. From germline, CDR1 is MGHRA and CDR2 YSYEKL. V shed 6 bases, J shed 7 bases, and the junction held 12 bases outside the gene matches. CDR3 region: CASRSGLAGGPGIGELFF. CDR3 nucleotide sequence: TGCGCCAGCAGATCTGGACTAGCGGGAGGGCCTGGTATCGGGGAGCTGTTTTTT.

The genes are TRBV13 and TRBJ1-2; 7 positions agree with TRBD1. The V segment lost 5 bases and the J segment 2 bases; nucleotides outside the gene matches: 26. CDR3 length equals 21 residues. Germline V gives CDR1 PRHDT, CDR2 FYEKMQ (reference sequence). In nucleotides, the CDR3 is TGTGCCAGCAGCACCGGGACAGAGGGCCCGGGCCCCCCGCCATCAAACTATGGCTACACCTTC. Its protein is CASSTGTEGPGPPPSNYGYTF.

This chain uses TRBV5-1 with TRBJ1-3, with D possibly being TRBD1 (6 bases). V lost 0 bases and J 8 bases, leaving 12 bases between the germline ends. The CDR3 runs to 14 residues. Germline lookup yields CDR1 SGHRS and CDR2 YFSETQ. The chain's CDR3 is CASSLGQEVDTIYF. Here the CDR3 DNA reads TGCGCCAGCAGCTTGGGACAGGAGGTAGACACCATATATTTT. Looking up the rest from reference TRBV5-1 and TRBJ1-3 gives the full variable domain: KAGVTQTPRYLIKTRGQQVTLSCSPISGHRSVSWYQQTPGQGLQFLFEYFSETQRNKGNFPGRFSGRQFSNSRSEMNVSTLELGDSALYLCASSLGQEVDTIYFGEGSWLTVV.

CDR3 nucleotides: TGTGCCAGCAGTAACAGGGACTATGGCTACACCTTC. Translation gives CASSNRDYGYTF. The genes are TRBV2 and TRBJ1-2, with D possibly matching TRBD1 (6 bases). The germline V and J ends were trimmed by 5 bases and 3 bases, with 7 bases remaining between them. This CDR3 is built from 12 residues. Per the germline V gene, CDR1 is SNHLY and CDR2 is FYNNEI.

V gene TRBV27 combines with J gene TRBJ2-6; TRBD1 matches 7 bases. V lost 6 bases and J lost 3; bases outside the gene matches: 8. This CDR3 contains 16 residues. CDR1 is MNHEY, CDR2 SMNVEV, per germline (reference sequence). This CDR3 reads CASSPPRGSGANVLTF. In DNA, the CDR3 is TGTGCCAGCAGCCCCCCCAGGGGGAGTGGGGCCAACGTCCTGACTTTC.

This sequence joins TRBV7-3 and TRBJ2-2; 9 positions agree with TRBD1. Germline lookup yields CDR1 SGHTA and CDR2 FQGTGA. Trimming at V came to 5 bases and at J to 4 bases, leaving 8 bases not matched to a gene. The CDR3 runs to 16 residues. CDR3 in amino acids: CASSPRTGEGTGELFF. The CDR3 coding sequence is TGTGCCAGCAGCCCCCGGACAGGGGAGGGCACCGGGGAGCTGTTTTTT.